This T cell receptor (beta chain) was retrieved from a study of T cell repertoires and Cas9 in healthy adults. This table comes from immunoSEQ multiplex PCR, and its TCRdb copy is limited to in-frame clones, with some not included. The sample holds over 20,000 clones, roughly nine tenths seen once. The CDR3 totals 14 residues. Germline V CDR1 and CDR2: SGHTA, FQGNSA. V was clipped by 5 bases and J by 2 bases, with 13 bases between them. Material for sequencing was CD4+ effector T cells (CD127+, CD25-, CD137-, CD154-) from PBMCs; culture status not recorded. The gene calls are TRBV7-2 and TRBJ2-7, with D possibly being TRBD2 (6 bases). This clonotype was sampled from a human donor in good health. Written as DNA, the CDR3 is TGTGCCAGCAGCCCACGGCGGGATACCTACGAGCAGTACTTC. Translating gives CASSPRRDTYEQYF.